Sequencing of this T cell receptor beta chain was carried out in a study of T cell repertoires in cytomegalovirus infection. Across the whole study: HLA-B-restricted CMV epitopes that are well studied, plus recently identified HLA-C-restricted ones, were used by the study. Through public TCR beta signatures, both CMV infection and matching HLA type were indicated. Broader study findings: Using cumulative public TCR beta family frequency, the authors identified those who carried CMV together with the relevant HLA. CMV-specific TCR beta clonotypes restricted by HLA-C dominated the ex vivo response.

This clonotype was observed many times. Its target is not known. TCRdb re-called the reads through MiXCR, storing one row per CDR3 protein. Among 900,000 to 950,000 distinct CDR3 sequences listed, about a third were seen once. The source is a human donor in good health (CMV status not recorded). Some clones in this sample may be carry-over from other donors' samples. This specimen consisted of cultured CD8+ T cells from PBMCs, obtained from culture after CMV antigen stimulation.

The CDR3 region has the DNA TGTGCCAGCAGCTTAACGGACTCACTAGTGCCCGGGGAGCTGTTTTTT. Translated, it gives CASSLTDSLVPGELFF. This chain connects TRBV7-3 to TRBJ2-2; tentatively, D is TRBD2 (5 bases). The germline CDR1 and CDR2 sequences are SGHTA and FQGTGA. The CDR3 runs to 16 residues. The ends were cut back, 0 bases at V and 6 bases at J, with 14 bases in the middle.